This paragraph covers one TCR beta chain sequence. This sample stems from a study of cytomegalovirus exposure and HLA in healthy donors. The overall study: From about 200 million T cells, an earlier analysis saw 120 million or so unique TCR beta sequences.

Primers included in the PCR were 60 Vbeta and 13 Jbeta primers. Method: immunoSEQ multiplex PCR; TCRdb's copy keeps in-frame clones and lacks some. The table records 150,000 to 200,000 clones, about 80% of them present only once. Source material: PBMCs. The clonotype was recovered from a man aged 35 to 55 in good health and CMV-seropositive.

The CDR3 region has the DNA TGTGCCAGCAGCCATTCGGTAGTTGTTGAAAAACTGTTTTTT. Its protein is CASSHSVVVEKLFF. This chain joins TRBV7-9 and TRBJ1-4; D gene uncertain. The V end was cut by 5 bases, the J end by 7 bases, with 14 bases between. Germline CDR1 SEHNR, CDR2 FQNEAQ (reference sequence). CDR3 length equals 14 residues. Full variable domain (missing parts from reference TRBV7-9 and TRBJ1-4): DTGVSQNPRHKITKRGQNVTFRCDPISEHNRLYWYRQTLGQGPEFLTYFQNEAQLEKSRLLSDRFSAERPKGSFSTLEIQRTEQGDSAMYLCASSHSVVVEKLFFGSGTQLSVL.